The rows below give T cell receptor beta chains drawn from one sample of a study of T cells after yellow fever vaccination. Each CDR3 protein gets one entry after TCRdb re-called the 5' RACE reads with MiXCR. The sample records hundreds of thousands of distinct CDR3 sequences, roughly an eighth being singletons. This sample comprised PBMCs, obtained on the day of the yellow fever booster vaccination. The receptors here all came from a man aged 30-40 years who received the YFV17D yellow fever vaccine. The CDR3 runs from the conserved cysteine through the conserved F or W. A D gene is named only where the DNA matches it firmly. A row's size may be missing; if present it is once, few, many or a size class.

TRBJ2-5,17,few,TRBV5-5,-,TGTGCCAGCAGCTTGTCGGGGGCCTCGAGCGGGTTAGAGACCCAGTACTTC,CASSLSGASSGLETQYF
TRBJ2-5,12,-,TRBV10-2,-,TGCGCCAGCGGGACGGATGGGGAGACCCAGTACTTC,CASGTDGETQYF
TRBJ2-1,15,many,TRBV5-6,TRBD2,TGTGCCAGCAGCTTGAGCGGGAGGGGCTACAATGAGCAGTTCTTC,CASSLSGRGYNEQFF
TRBJ2-7,19,-,TRBV11-2,-,TGTGCCAGCAGCCCCGGCTCGTGGCTTGGCAGCCTCCGGTTCTACGAGCAGTACTTC,CASSPGSWLGSLRFYEQYF
TRBJ2-2,15,few,TRBV2,TRBD1,TGTGCCAGCAGCCGGGACAGGCTCTCTGCCGGGGAGCTGTTTTTT,CASSRDRLSAGELFF
TRBJ2-7,16,-,TRBV4-3,TRBD1,TGCGCCAGCAGCCAAGGGGTGGGGACAGGGGGCTACGAGCAGTACTTC,CASSQGVGTGGYEQYF
TRBJ2-1,15,few,TRBV25-1,-,TGTGCCAGCAGTGTGGTGACAGGATTTTACAATGAGCAGTTCTTC,CASSVVTGFYNEQFF
TRBJ1-6,13,-,TRBV5-1,-,TGCGCCAGCAGCCCACAGGAGAATTCACCCCTCCACTTT,CASSPQENSPLHF
TRBJ2-7,12,few,TRBV27,TRBD2,TGTGCCAGCAGTGGACTAGTTGGCGAGCAGTACTTC,CASSGLVGEQYF
TRBJ2-2,13,few,TRBV20-1,-,TGCAGTGCTAGAGGGCCGAGGACCGGGGAGCTGTTTTTT,CSARGPRTGELFF
TRBJ1-2,13,few,TRBV20-1,TRBD1,TGCAGTCCTCCCCCAGGGGGGGCGGATGGCTACACCTTC,CSPPPGGADGYTF
TRBJ1-4,15,few,TRBV28,-,TGTGCCAGCAGTTTAGCGGGAGTCGTCGGTGAAAAACTGTTTTTT,CASSLAGVVGEKLFF
TRBJ2-3,12,-,TRBV7-9,-,TGTGCCATTAGCGTGTTCGGGAATACGCAGTATTTT,CAISVFGNTQYF
TRBJ2-7,13,-,TRBV20-1,-,TGCAGTGCCCGACCGGGAGCGGAGTACGAGCAGTACTTC,CSARPGAEYEQYF
TRBJ2-7,14,many,TRBV7-3,TRBD1,TGTGCCAGCAGCCTCGACAGGGATTCCCACGAGCAGTACTTC,CASSLDRDSHEQYF
TRBJ2-7,13,few,TRBV20-1,-,TGCAGTACCAGAGCCATCACAAACTACGAGCAGTACTTC,CSTRAITNYEQYF
TRBJ2-7,13,few,TRBV20-1,-,TGCAGTGCCGCTCGAACCACCGCCTACGAGCAGTACTTC,CSAARTTAYEQYF
TRBJ2-3,15,few,TRBV20-1,TRBD2,TGCAGTGCTAGCGTAGCGGAGCGGGGTCCAGATACGCAGTATTTT,CSASVAERGPDTQYF